A single sample is the source of the 25 T cell receptor beta chains below, sequenced in a study of blood T cells in healthy people across ages. Using a J-beta primer mix together with a sample-barcoded 5' primer, a second PCR was run for roughly 6 to 12 cycles. TCRdb re-derived calls from the 5' RACE reads in MiXCR, one entry per CDR3 protein. Of about 1.6 million distinct CDR3 sequences listed, roughly 32% are singletons. The source material was blood. All receptors derive from a woman in her 30s in good health.

The chain combines TRBV2 with TRBJ1-2; TRBD1 matches 12 bases. Trimming took 6 bases from V and 7 from J; bases not matched to a gene: 6. This CDR3 spans 14 amino acids. Germline V gene data show CDR1 as SNHLY and CDR2 as FYNNEI. The CDR3 is CASSGGQGAIGYTF. The CDR3, as DNA: TGTGCCAGCAGCGGGGGACAGGGGGCGATTGGCTACACCTTC.

The chain employs TRBV2 and TRBJ2-5; D is undetermined. The better agreement between TRBJ2-7 and the DNA end casts doubt on the J call. CDR1 SNHLY and CDR2 FYNNEI come from the germline V gene. This CDR3 is 12 amino acids long. The CDR3, as DNA: TGTGCCAGCAGTGAATATAGGCGCGAGCAGTACTTC. This codes for CASSEYRREQYF.

This clonotype was seen repeatedly, ten times or more. The chain carries TRBV20-1 and TRBJ2-3; TRBD2 matches 8 bases. Germline CDR1 DFQATT, CDR2 SNEGSKA (reference sequence). V shed 5 bases, J shed 0 bases, and the junction held 13 bases outside the gene matches. The CDR3 runs 17 residues. The CDR3 loop reads CSAVSGGPPFSTDTQYF. The CDR3 bases are TGCAGTGCTGTCAGCGGGGGTCCCCCCTTTAGCACAGATACGCAGTATTTT.

Regarding this clonotype: An end of the junction differs from the germline gene, which may be a read error. The genes are TRBV20-1 and TRBJ2-3; D ambiguous. The CDR3 runs 10 residues. Germline V gives CDR1 DFQATT, CDR2 SNEGSKA (reference sequence). CDR3 nucleotide sequence: TGCGGTGCCGAATGGGATGCGCAGTATTTT. Translating gives CGAEWDAQYF.

This clonotype was picked up a small number of times. The DNA for the CDR3 is TGCGCCAGCAGCCGCTACCCTAACGGGGCTAAAGCTGAAGCTTTCTTT. This sequence encodes CASSRYPNGAKAEAFF. The J gene is TRBJ1-1, the V gene TRBV4-1; perhaps TRBD1 as D (5 bases). The germline V gene has CDR1 MGHRA and CDR2 YSYEKL. The V end lost 4 bases, the J end lost 6 bases, and 21 bases lay between the germline ends. CDR3 length: 16 residues.

The chain uses TRBV6-2 or TRBV6-3 and TRBJ2-3; D gene ambiguous. This CDR3 has 13 residues. The germline V gene encodes CDR1 MNHEY and CDR2 SVGEGT. The V end lost 6 bases, the J end lost 3 bases, and 10 bases lay between the germline ends. CDR3 bases: TGTGCCAGCAGGTTGGGGAATACAGATACGCAGTATTTT. Protein: CASRLGNTDTQYF.

The chain has TRBV6-1 and TRBJ2-1, with 11 bases identical to TRBD1. V lost 6 bases and J lost 6; bases outside the gene matches: 4. Germline CDR1 MNHNS, CDR2 SASEGT. The CDR3 is 14 amino acids. The CDR3 is CASSSDRGLNEQFF. The DNA for the CDR3 is TGTGCCAGCAGCTCGGACAGGGGGCTCAATGAGCAGTTCTTC.

The chain joins TRBV29-1 to TRBJ1-1, with 7 bases that match TRBD1. The CDR3 covers 14 residues. J lost 5 bases, V lost 8 bases, and 14 bases had no gene match. CDR1 is SQVTM and CDR2 is ANQGSEA in the germline V gene. CDR3 DNA: TGCAGCTTCAGGGGGACTGACAGCGGTACTGAAGCTTTCTTT. Amino acids: CSFRGTDSGTEAFF.

With regard to this clonotype: Given a much more abundant clone one base away, this may be a read error. V and J are TRBV6-5 and TRBJ1-4, with D maybe TRBD1 (6 bases). CDR3 size: 14 residues. Germline V CDR1 and CDR2: MNHEY, SVGAGI. CDR3 protein: CASSYGTTNEKRFF. The DNA of the CDR3 is TGTGCCAGCAGTTACGGGACAACTAATGAAAAACGGTTTTTT.

V gene TRBV28 combines with J gene TRBJ2-7; possibly TRBD2 for D (5 bases). The CDR3 has 14 residues. Trimming removed 5 bases at V and 0 bases at J, with 11 bases between. Per germline, CDR1 MDHEN and CDR2 SYDVKM. The CDR3 sequence: CASSAQDFSYEQYF. The CDR3 region has the DNA TGTGCCAGCAGTGCCCAGGACTTCTCCTACGAGCAGTACTTC.

Turning to this clonotype: The junction shows a germline mismatch at one end, possibly a read error. The gene calls are TRBV6-2 or TRBV6-3 and TRBJ1-2; D possibly corresponds to TRBD1 (5 bases). The CDR3 totals 13 residues. The germline gives CDR1 MNHEY, CDR2 SVGEGT. This CDR3 reads CASGNSGPGGYTF. The CDR3 DNA is TGCGCCAGCGGAAACTCGGGACCGGGTGGCTACACCTTC.

This clonotype was seen a handful of times. The chain carries TRBV28 and TRBJ2-7; TRBD2 might be the D (6 bases). This CDR3 is built from 13 residues. Trimming removed 6 bases at V and 6 bases at J, with 15 bases between. Germline CDR1 and CDR2: MDHEN and SYDVKM. The CDR3 here is CASRSTGGSEQYF. The CDR3 bases are TGTGCCAGCAGGTCTACAGGAGGGTCCGAGCAGTACTTC.

The gene calls are TRBV29-1 and TRBJ2-2; perhaps D is TRBD1 or TRBD2 (5 bases each). In germline, CDR1 is SQVTM, CDR2 ANQGSEA. This CDR3 is built from 12 residues. Trimming removed 3 bases from V and 7 bases from J, with 9 bases in between. CDR3 nucleotides: TGCAGCGTTGATGGGGGTGGCGGGGAGCTGTTTTTT. Its protein product is CSVDGGGGELFF.

The V call is TRBV5-1, the J call TRBJ1-2; D is unclear. Trimming removed 5 bases at V and 5 bases at J, with 19 bases between. Per germline, CDR1 SGHRS and CDR2 YFSETQ. This CDR3 has 15 amino acids. The CDR3: CASRPSSGRGYGYTF. Written as DNA, the CDR3 is TGCGCCAGCAGGCCATCCTCCGGGCGTGGGTATGGCTACACCTTC. Combining the CDR3 with reference TRBV5-1 and TRBJ1-2 gives the whole variable domain KAGVTQTPRYLIKTRGQQVTLSCSPISGHRSVSWYQQTPGQGLQFLFEYFSETQRNKGNFPGRFSGRQFSNSRSEMNVSTLELGDSALYLCASRPSSGRGYGYTFGSGTRLTVV.

This clonotype was counted a few times. The chain links TRBV7-7 to TRBJ2-3; 7 bases agree with TRBD2. CDR1 and CDR2 from the germline V gene are SSHAT and FNYEAQ (reference sequence). The trim removed 5 bases at V and 1 base at J, leaving 9 bases unmatched. The CDR3 consists of 16 residues. CDR3: CASSRGGRGGTDTQYF. The CDR3 bases are TGTGCCAGCAGCCGCGGTGGGAGGGGAGGCACAGATACGCAGTATTTT.

Concerning this clonotype itself: The junction departs from the called germline gene at one end, perhaps through a read error. The genes are TRBV24-1 and TRBJ2-3; D perhaps matches TRBD1 (5 bases). In germline, CDR1 is KGHDR, CDR2 SFDVKD. CDR3 size: 15 residues. This chain's CDR3 is CATSDLQGSTDTQYF. CDR3 DNA: TGTGCCACTAGTGATTTGCAGGGATCCACAGATACGCAGTATTTT.

This clonotype was detected a few times. The chain carries TRBV7-9 and TRBJ2-3; 10 bases are shared with TRBD2. The CDR3 is 18 amino acids. Germline CDR1 reads SEHNR; CDR2 reads FQNEAQ (reference sequence). V was pared by 1 base and J by 0 bases, with 7 bases of the junction left unmatched. The DNA for the CDR3 is TGTGCCAGCAGCTTAGGCCTAGCGGGGGCACTAAGCACAGATACGCAGTATTTT. It translates to CASSLGLAGALSTDTQYF.

The rearrangement joins TRBV6-1 to TRBJ2-4; D unclear. Matching the DNA end better, TRBJ2-7 makes the J call doubtful. Germline V gene data show CDR1 as MNHNS and CDR2 as SASEGT. The CDR3 length is 13 residues. This chain's CDR3 is CASSETLVREQYF. The CDR3 nucleotides read TGTGCCAGCAGTGAAACATTAGTCCGCGAGCAGTACTTC.

Points on this clonotype: A much larger clone is a single base away; this may be a read error. The chain uses TRBV29-1 and TRBJ2-7; 11 bases map to TRBD1. With V trimmed by 1 base and J by 9 bases, 8 bases remained unmatched. The CDR3 is 14 residues long. The germline V gene encodes CDR1 SQVTM and CDR2 ANQGSEA. The CDR3 region is CSVEGGQGAGGQYF. CDR3 nucleotides: TGCAGCGTTGAAGGAGGACAGGGGGCTGGTGGGCAGTACTTC.

This clonotype was seen a few times. J is TRBJ2-3 and V is TRBV7-9; 10 bases line up with TRBD2. The CDR3 totals 16 residues. The V gene's germline CDR1 is SEHNR and CDR2 FQNEAQ (reference sequence). V shed 8 bases, J shed 2 bases, and the junction held 10 bases outside the gene matches. In DNA, the CDR3 is TGTGCCAGCGCTCGTTTTAGCGGGAGGTACACAGATACGCAGTATTTT. Translation gives CASARFSGRYTDTQYF. The whole variable domain, remainder taken from reference TRBV7-9 and TRBJ2-3, is DTGVSQNPRHKITKRGQNVTFRCDPISEHNRLYWYRQTLGQGPEFLTYFQNEAQLEKSRLLSDRFSAERPKGSFSTLEIQRTEQGDSAMYLCASARFSGRYTDTQYFGPGTRLTVL.

J is TRBJ2-5 and V is TRBV30, with D maybe TRBD1 (6 bases). Germline CDR1 is GTSNPN and CDR2 is SVGIG (reference sequence). V dropped 3 bases and J dropped 5 bases, with 13 bases sitting between them. The CDR3 extends over 13 amino acids. The chain's CDR3 is CAWRLTGAETQYF. CDR3 DNA: TGTGCCTGGAGGCTGACAGGAGCCGAGACCCAGTACTTC.

This chain connects TRBV3-1 to TRBJ2-5; 7 positions agree with TRBD1. The V gene end was trimmed by 6 bases and the J gene end by 2 bases; junction bases not matched to a gene: 15. The germline V gene encodes CDR1 LGHDT and CDR2 YNNKEL (reference sequence). The CDR3 covers 17 residues. The CDR3 protein is CASRGDSDSYRQETQYF. CDR3 nucleotide sequence: TGTGCCAGCAGGGGGGACAGCGACTCTTACCGTCAAGAGACCCAGTACTTC.

The chain recombines TRBV15 with TRBJ2-7; D not certain. The length of the CDR3 is 14 residues. The germline CDR1 and CDR2 sequences are LNHNV and YYDKDF (reference sequence). V lost 6 bases, J lost 0 bases, and 12 bases lay in between. This CDR3 is CATRRYTNSYEQYF. CDR3 in DNA: TGTGCCACCAGACGGTACACGAACTCCTACGAGCAGTACTTC.

V usage is TRBV27 and J usage is TRBJ1-4, with no clear D. The CDR3 has 14 residues. Germline assignment: CDR1 MNHEY and CDR2 SMNVEV (reference sequence). The V gene lost 8 bases and the J gene lost 2 bases, with 12 bases spanning the gap. This CDR3 reads CASREVFTNEKLFF. The CDR3 DNA is TGTGCCAGCCGGGAGGTGTTCACTAATGAAAAACTGTTTTTT.

CDR3 sequence (DNA): TGCGCCAGCAGCCCCCTCGGGGAACACCCCCAGCATTTT. Residues: CASSPLGEHPQHF. The chain has TRBV4-1 and TRBJ1-5; D unresolved. Germline assignment: CDR1 MGHRA and CDR2 YSYEKL. The CDR3 has 13 residues. Trimming left V 4 bases short and J 10 bases short, with 14 bases between.